Below, 26 T cell receptor beta chains from the same sample are listed, as sequenced in a study of control samples from healthy donors and cancer patients. The protocol was immunoSEQ multiplex PCR, while the TCRdb copy is restricted to in-frame clones and leaves out a portion. Among 130,000 or so clones listed, about 90% were seen once. Source material: blood. The origin of the receptors is a man aged 50 or older in good health.

This sequence joins TRBV5-1 and TRBJ1-5; D is ambiguous. This CDR3 comprises 15 residues. Trimming took off 0 bases at V and 0 bases at J, with 7 bases between the two ends. Germline V gene lookup returns CDR1 SGHRS and CDR2 YFSETQ. The CDR3 DNA is TGCGCCAGCAGCTTGGGATACAGTAGCAATCAGCCCCAGCATTTT. Amino acids: CASSLGYSSNQPQHF. The complete variable domain, with remaining parts taken from reference TRBV5-1 and TRBJ1-5, reads KAGVTQTPRYLIKTRGQQVTLSCSPISGHRSVSWYQQTPGQGLQFLFEYFSETQRNKGNFPGRFSGRQFSNSRSEMNVSTLELGDSALYLCASSLGYSSNQPQHFGDGTRLSIL.

This chain joins TRBV29-1 and TRBJ1-1; D is unclear. Per the germline V gene, CDR1 is SQVTM and CDR2 is ANQGSEA. The CDR3 consists of 14 residues. V lost 3 bases and J 2 bases, leaving 13 bases between the germline ends. In DNA form, the CDR3 reads TGCAGCGTTGACGGACGGGAGGTCAACACTGAAGCTTTCTTT. Translating it yields CSVDGREVNTEAFF.

The genes are TRBV6-5 and TRBJ1-2, with 7 bases aligning to TRBD1. The V and J ends lost 4 bases and 8 bases, in that order; junction bases with no gene match: 4. The length of the CDR3 is 12 residues. Germline V gives CDR1 MNHEY, CDR2 SVGAGI. CDR3 nucleotide sequence: TGTGCCAGCAGTTTGACAGGGAGGGGCTACACCTTC. Its translation: CASSLTGRGYTF.

This clone was counted between two and nine times. The chain recombines TRBV2 with TRBJ1-2, with no clear D. This CDR3 has 13 residues. CDR1 and CDR2 from the germline V gene are SNHLY and FYNNEI. V gave up 7 bases and J gave up 0 bases, with 9 bases separating them. The CDR3 region is CASIYRANYGYTF. The CDR3 DNA reads TGTGCCAGCATCTATAGGGCTAACTATGGCTACACCTTC.

A note on this clone: Other DNA sequences of this sample code for an identical CDR3. The rearrangement joins TRBV7-8 to TRBJ1-2; tentative D call: TRBD1 (5 bases). CDR3 size: 15 residues. Germline V CDR1 and CDR2: SGHVS, FQNEAQ. V shed 2 bases and J shed 2 bases, with 12 bases lying between them. The DNA for the CDR3 is TGTGCCAGCAGCTTATTTGGGGGAGGGAACTATGGCTACACCTTC. The encoded protein is CASSLFGGGNYGYTF.

The rearrangement uses TRBV5-1 and TRBJ1-1; the match to TRBD1 covers 7 bases. The CDR3 extends over 15 amino acids. Trimming at V came to 0 bases and at J to 0 bases, leaving 2 bases not matched to a gene. Germline V gene data show CDR1 as SGHRS and CDR2 as YFSETQ. CDR3 bases: TGCGCCAGCAGCTTGGACAGGGGTATGAACACTGAAGCTTTCTTT. Translating it yields CASSLDRGMNTEAFF.

The V gene is TRBV3-1 (or the pseudogene TRBV3-2), the J gene TRBJ1-2; no firm D call. Germline V lookup: CDR1 LGHDT, CDR2 YNNKEL (reference sequence). The CDR3 sequence is 14 residues long. V shed 0 bases and J shed 5 bases, with 10 bases lying between them. CDR3 sequence (DNA): TGTGCCAGCAGCCAAGAGAGACCTTTTTATGGCTACACCTTC. It codes for CASSQERPFYGYTF.

Note on this clone: The sample holds other DNA sequences that translate to the same CDR3. The rearrangement links TRBV7-2 to TRBJ2-1, with TRBD2 matching over 12 bases. Trimming at V came to 6 bases and at J to 8 bases, leaving 8 bases not matched to a gene. Germline assignment: CDR1 SGHTA and CDR2 FQGNSA. The CDR3 runs to 15 residues. The CDR3 spells CASSLRTSGADEQFF. The CDR3 region has the DNA TGTGCCAGCAGTTTAAGGACTAGCGGGGCCGATGAGCAGTTCTTC.

The rearrangement joins TRBV24-1 to TRBJ2-2; D is possibly TRBD1 (6 bases). In germline, CDR1 is KGHDR, CDR2 SFDVKD. This CDR3 has 13 residues. V shed 9 bases and J shed 3 bases, with 10 bases lying between them. The CDR3 protein is CATGQPYTGELFF. The CDR3 DNA reads TGTGCCACCGGACAGCCCTACACCGGGGAGCTGTTTTTT.

This clone was detected once. The chain uses TRBV27 and TRBJ2-7; the match to TRBD1 covers 11 bases. CDR1 and CDR2 (germline): MNHEY, SMNVEV (reference sequence). The CDR3 totals 12 residues. CDR3 loop: CVAGQGAYEQYF. CDR3 DNA sequence: TGTGTGGCGGGACAGGGGGCCTACGAGCAGTACTTC.

This sequence joins TRBV9 and TRBJ1-3; D is possibly TRBD1 (5 bases). Germline V CDR1 and CDR2: SGDLS, YYNGEE. This CDR3 is built from 13 residues. Trimming cost V 1 base and J 4 bases, with 6 bases left between them. The CDR3 spells CASSVTGGNTIYF. The CDR3 bases are TGTGCCAGCAGCGTAACAGGCGGAAACACCATATATTTT.

CDR3 coding DNA: TGTGCCAGCAGCTTAGGGAATAGCGGGGGGGCGGAGGAGACCCAGTACTTC. This codes for CASSLGNSGGAEETQYF. This sequence joins TRBV11-2 and TRBJ2-5, with TRBD2 matching over 11 bases. Trimming removed 1 base from V and 5 bases from J; junction bases left unmatched: 9. Looked up from germline, CDR1 is SGHAT and CDR2 is FQNNGV. The CDR3 is made up of 17 amino acids.

The CDR3 sequence is CASTRGDILNYGYTF. CDR3 coding DNA: TGTGCCAGCACAAGAGGGGACATACTAAACTATGGCTACACCTTC. This chain links TRBV18 with TRBJ1-2; D is perhaps TRBD1 (6 bases). The CDR3 is 15 amino acids. Trimming shortened V by 8 bases and J by 2 bases, and 18 bases separated the two germline ends. Germline lookup yields CDR1 KGHSH and CDR2 LQKENI.

This chain connects TRBV5-6 to TRBJ2-3; TRBD2 aligns across 13 bases. Looked up from germline, CDR1 is SGHDT and CDR2 is YYEEEE. Trimming took 6 bases from V and 9 from J; bases not matched to a gene: 13. The CDR3 sequence is 16 residues long. The chain's CDR3 is CASISGLAGSGSTQYF. CDR3 sequence (DNA): TGTGCCAGCATCTCGGGACTAGCGGGATCCGGGTCGACGCAGTATTTT.

The chain carries TRBV6-5 and TRBJ2-5; the match to TRBD2 covers 9 bases. CDR1 is MNHEY, CDR2 SVGAGI, per germline. The CDR3 is 16 amino acids. After removal of 4 bases from V and 2 bases from J, the junction contained 8 bases not matched to a gene. This CDR3 is CASSSPSSGVQETQYF. The CDR3 nucleotides are TGTGCCAGCAGTTCTCCATCTAGCGGGGTACAAGAGACCCAGTACTTC.

The chain carries TRBV6-5 and TRBJ1-2, with D hard to call. Trimming pared 0 bases from V and 4 bases from J, leaving 6 bases between. The CDR3 totals 13 residues. Germline V gene data show CDR1 as MNHEY and CDR2 as SVGAGI. The CDR3: CASSYSGFYGYTF. The CDR3 DNA reads TGTGCCAGCAGTTACTCGGGATTCTATGGCTACACCTTC.

The sample holds one count of this clone. The genes are TRBV24-1 and TRBJ2-5; TRBD1 agrees at 12 bases. The CDR3 spans 14 residues. Germline V lookup: CDR1 KGHDR, CDR2 SFDVKD. Losses at the gene ends were 9 bases for V and 4 bases for J; bases not matched to a gene: 5. The CDR3 sequence: CATGTGGDVETQYF. The CDR3 region has the DNA TGTGCCACCGGGACAGGGGGCGATGTAGAGACCCAGTACTTC.

This clone has only one observation. The rearrangement uses TRBV5-1 and TRBJ2-2, with 8 bases fitting TRBD1. The CDR3 contains 17 residues. Losses at the gene ends were 7 bases for V and 4 bases for J; bases not matched to a gene: 15. Germline-derived CDR1 and CDR2 are SGHRS and YFSETQ. Here the CDR3 reads CASQGAGGALGTGELFF. The DNA of the CDR3 is TGCGCCAGCCAAGGGGCAGGGGGCGCGTTGGGCACCGGGGAGCTGTTTTTT. The full variable domain, with the rest looked up from reference TRBV5-1 and TRBJ2-2, is KAGVTQTPRYLIKTRGQQVTLSCSPISGHRSVSWYQQTPGQGLQFLFEYFSETQRNKGNFPGRFSGRQFSNSRSEMNVSTLELGDSALYLCASQGAGGALGTGELFFGEGSRLTVL.

The gene calls are TRBV28 and TRBJ2-6; 7 nucleotides agree with TRBD1. CDR1 and CDR2 (germline): MDHEN, SYDVKM. Trimming cost V 8 bases and J 0 bases; bases outside gene matches: 13. The CDR3 totals 18 residues. The CDR3 sequence is CASQGQPNPSSGANVLTF. In DNA form, the CDR3 reads TGTGCCAGCCAGGGACAGCCAAATCCAAGCTCTGGGGCCAACGTCCTGACTTTC.

This clone occurred once. This sequence joins TRBV19 and TRBJ1-1; D unclear. This CDR3 is 15 amino acids long. V lost 6 bases and J lost 4, with 18 bases in between. Germline CDR1 reads LNHDA; CDR2 reads SQIVND (reference sequence). The chain's CDR3 is CASSKRGRESTEAFF. CDR3 nucleotides: TGTGCCAGTAGCAAACGCGGCCGAGAGAGCACTGAAGCTTTCTTT.

V is TRBV12-3 or TRBV12-4 and J is TRBJ1-5; tentative D call: TRBD1 (6 bases). V gave up 10 bases and J gave up 4 bases, with 11 bases separating them. The CDR3 covers 12 residues. The CDR3 DNA follows: TGTGCCACTGGACAGCCAAATCAGCCCCAGCATTTT. Translated: CATGQPNQPQHF.

The CDR3 reads CASSPGTPEYNEQFF. The CDR3 DNA is TGTGCCAGCAGCCCCGGGACACCTGAATACAATGAGCAGTTCTTC. This rearrangement joins TRBV7-7 to TRBJ2-1; D might be TRBD1 (6 bases). The CDR3 runs to 15 residues. V lost 5 bases and J 4 bases, leaving 15 bases between the germline ends. The germline V gene encodes CDR1 SSHAT and CDR2 FNYEAQ (reference sequence).

The chain recombines TRBV6-6 with TRBJ2-3; D is possibly TRBD2 (7 bases). V lost 5 bases and J 3 bases, leaving 21 bases between the germline ends. This CDR3 contains 17 residues. CDR1 is MNHNY and CDR2 is SVGAGI in the germline V gene (reference sequence). CDR3 amino acids: CASSLVGGGPRTDTQYF. The CDR3 region has the DNA TGTGCCAGCAGTCTGGTAGGGGGGGGGCCGCGGACAGATACGCAGTATTTT.

The chain is built from TRBV19 and TRBJ2-1; the D is unclear. CDR3 length: 13 amino acids. V was shortened by 6 bases and J by 4 bases, with 10 bases between the two germline ends. Germline V gene data show CDR1 as LNHDA and CDR2 as SQIVND (reference sequence). The CDR3 here is CASRDAEYNEQFF. In nucleotides, the CDR3 is TGTGCCAGTAGGGACGCGGAATACAATGAGCAGTTCTTC.

J is TRBJ1-1 and V is TRBV7-2; the D is unclear. Germline V gene data show CDR1 as SGHTA and CDR2 as FQGNSA. This CDR3 has 14 amino acids. The germline V and J ends were trimmed by 2 bases and 0 bases, with 7 bases remaining between them. CDR3 protein: CASSLYRVNTEAFF. For the CDR3, the DNA is TGTGCCAGCAGCTTATATCGCGTGAACACTGAAGCTTTCTTT.

The V and J genes are TRBV3-1 (or the pseudogene TRBV3-2) and TRBJ1-5, with a possible D match to TRBD1 (6 bases). Germline assignment: CDR1 LGHDT and CDR2 YNNKEL (reference sequence). Trimming removed 2 bases at V and 6 bases at J, with 8 bases between. This CDR3 contains 13 residues. The CDR3 loop reads CASSQPDSQPQHF. CDR3 coding DNA: TGTGCCAGCAGCCAACCGGACAGTCAGCCCCAGCATTTT.